The 6 T cell receptor beta chains below come from one sample, sequenced in a study of memory CD4+ T cells and cytomegalovirus serostatus. TCRdb keeps only in-frame clones here, not all; method: immunoSEQ multiplex PCR. The profile shows tens of thousands of clones, about 80% of them singletons. Single viable CD3+CD4+CD8-CD45RO+ cells were sorted as the memory CD4+ T cells. Sequencing was carried out using memory CD4+ T cells from blood. The source is an adult in good health and CMV-seronegative.

This chain links TRBV9 with TRBJ2-2; no definite D call. Germline CDR1 and CDR2: SGDLS and YYNGEE. The V and J ends lost 5 bases and 2 bases respectively, with 7 bases between them. The length of the CDR3 is 13 residues. CDR3 DNA sequence: TGTGCCAGCAGAGAAGTAAACACCGGGGAGCTGTTTTTT. Its protein product is CASREVNTGELFF.

The chain uses TRBV4-3 and TRBJ2-3; weak D call: TRBD2 (6 bases). CDR3 length equals 16 residues. Germline CDR1 is LGHNA and CDR2 is YSLEER. Between the trimmed V and J ends, which lost 0 bases and 4 bases, there was a span of 14 bases. The CDR3 is CASSQDGDFLSDTQYF. The CDR3 DNA is TGCGCCAGCAGCCAAGATGGGGACTTTCTATCAGATACGCAGTATTTT.

This clone was counted a few times. V gene TRBV10-3 combines with J gene TRBJ2-1; perhaps TRBD1 as D (6 bases). This CDR3 region has 12 residues. Germline CDR1 and CDR2: ENHRY and SYGVKD. The V and J ends lost 4 bases and 7 bases respectively, with 8 bases between them. The CDR3 sequence is CAISGTGNEQFF. Here the CDR3 DNA reads TGTGCCATCAGTGGAACAGGGAATGAGCAGTTCTTC.

The gene calls are TRBV5-1 and TRBJ1-1; D remains unclear. The length of the CDR3 is 14 residues. From germline, CDR1 is SGHRS and CDR2 YFSETQ. The V end lost 4 bases, the J end lost 3 bases, and 13 bases lay between the germline ends. The CDR3 sequence: CASSVSRRDTEAFF. CDR3 DNA sequence: TGCGCCAGCAGCGTGTCAAGACGGGACACTGAAGCTTTCTTT.

This CDR3 is CASSEFGSGTYGYEQYF. The CDR3 region has the DNA TGCGCCAGCAGTGAGTTTGGTAGCGGGACCTATGGCTACGAGCAGTACTTC. V and J are TRBV10-2 and TRBJ2-7; 8 bases agree with TRBD2. The V gene's germline CDR1 is WSHSY and CDR2 SAAADI. V trimming: 1 base; J trimming: 3 bases; junction bases outside the gene matches: 11. The CDR3 runs 17 residues.

V usage is TRBV30 and J usage is TRBJ2-7; D assignment may be TRBD1 or TRBD2 (5 bases each). V was trimmed by 0 bases and J by 4 bases, leaving 13 bases between them. The CDR3 sequence is 14 residues long. CDR1 and CDR2 from the germline V gene are GTSNPN and SVGIG (reference sequence). CDR3 residues: CAWSVHGAQYEQYF. Written as DNA, the CDR3 is TGTGCCTGGAGTGTACACGGGGCGCAATACGAGCAGTACTTC.